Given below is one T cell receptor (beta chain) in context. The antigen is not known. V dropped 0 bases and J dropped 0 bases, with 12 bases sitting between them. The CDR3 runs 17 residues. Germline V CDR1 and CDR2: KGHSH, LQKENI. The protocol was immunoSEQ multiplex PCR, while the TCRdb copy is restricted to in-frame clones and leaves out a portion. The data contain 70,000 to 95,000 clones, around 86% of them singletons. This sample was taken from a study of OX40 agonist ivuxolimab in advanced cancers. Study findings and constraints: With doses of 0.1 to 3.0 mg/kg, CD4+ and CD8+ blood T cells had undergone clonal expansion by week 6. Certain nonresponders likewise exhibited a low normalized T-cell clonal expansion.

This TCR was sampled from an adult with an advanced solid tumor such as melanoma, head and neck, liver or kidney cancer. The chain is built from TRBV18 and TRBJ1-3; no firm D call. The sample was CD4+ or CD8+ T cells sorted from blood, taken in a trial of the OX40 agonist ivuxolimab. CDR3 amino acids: CASSPPYRRYSGNTIYF. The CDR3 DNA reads TGTGCCAGCTCACCACCGTACAGAAGATACTCTGGAAACACCATATATTTT.